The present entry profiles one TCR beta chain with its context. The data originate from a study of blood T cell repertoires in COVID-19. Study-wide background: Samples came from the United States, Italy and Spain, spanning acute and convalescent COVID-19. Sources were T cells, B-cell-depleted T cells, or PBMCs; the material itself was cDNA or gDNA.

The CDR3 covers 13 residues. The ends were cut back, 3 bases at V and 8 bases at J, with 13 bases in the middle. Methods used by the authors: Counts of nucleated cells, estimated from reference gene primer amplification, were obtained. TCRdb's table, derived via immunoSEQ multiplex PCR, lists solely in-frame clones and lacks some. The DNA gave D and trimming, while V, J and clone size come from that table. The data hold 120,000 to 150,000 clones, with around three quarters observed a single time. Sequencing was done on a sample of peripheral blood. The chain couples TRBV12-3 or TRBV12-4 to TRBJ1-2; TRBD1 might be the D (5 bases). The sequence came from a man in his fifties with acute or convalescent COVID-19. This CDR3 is CASSFKGSYGYTF. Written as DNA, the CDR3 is TGTGCCAGCAGTTTTAAGGGGTCTTACGGCTACACCTTC.